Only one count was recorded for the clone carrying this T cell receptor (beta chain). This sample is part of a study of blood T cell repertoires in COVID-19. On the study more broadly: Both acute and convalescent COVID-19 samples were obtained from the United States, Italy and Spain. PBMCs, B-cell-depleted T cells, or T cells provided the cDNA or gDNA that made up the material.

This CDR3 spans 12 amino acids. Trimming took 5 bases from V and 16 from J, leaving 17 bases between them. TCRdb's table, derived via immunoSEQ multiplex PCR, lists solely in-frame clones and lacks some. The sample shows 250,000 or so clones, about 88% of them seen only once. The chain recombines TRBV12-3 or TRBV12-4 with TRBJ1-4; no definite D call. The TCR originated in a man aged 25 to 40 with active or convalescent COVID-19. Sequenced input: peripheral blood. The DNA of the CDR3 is TGTGCCAGCAGTCCGGCGTCGAGGCGGAAGTTTTTT. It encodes CASSPASRRKFF.